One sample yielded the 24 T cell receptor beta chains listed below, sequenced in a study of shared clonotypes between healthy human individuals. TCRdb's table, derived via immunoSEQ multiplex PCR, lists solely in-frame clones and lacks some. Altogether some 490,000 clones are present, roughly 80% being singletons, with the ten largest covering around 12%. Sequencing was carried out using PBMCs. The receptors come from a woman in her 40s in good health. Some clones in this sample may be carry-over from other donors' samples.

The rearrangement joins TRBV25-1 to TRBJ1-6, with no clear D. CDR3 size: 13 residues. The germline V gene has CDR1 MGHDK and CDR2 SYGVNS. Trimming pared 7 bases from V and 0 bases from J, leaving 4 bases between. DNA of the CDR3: TGTGCCAGCAAACGCTCCTATAATTCACCCCTCCACTTT. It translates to CASKRSYNSPLHF.

The CDR3, as DNA: TGTGCCAGCAGCTCCGACAGGGGTCAGCCCCAGCATTTT. The encoded protein is CASSSDRGQPQHF. This chain joins TRBV7-2 and TRBJ1-5; 8 bases map to TRBD1. The CDR3 runs 13 residues. CDR1 is SGHTA, CDR2 FQGNSA, per germline. Trimming removed 4 bases from V and 6 bases from J; junction bases left unmatched: 2.

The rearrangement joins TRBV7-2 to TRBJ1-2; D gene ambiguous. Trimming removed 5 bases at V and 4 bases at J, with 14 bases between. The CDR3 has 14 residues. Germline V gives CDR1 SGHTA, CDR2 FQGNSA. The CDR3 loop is CASSQEDRGYGYTF. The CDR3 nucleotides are TGTGCCAGCAGCCAAGAGGATCGGGGCTATGGCTACACCTTC.

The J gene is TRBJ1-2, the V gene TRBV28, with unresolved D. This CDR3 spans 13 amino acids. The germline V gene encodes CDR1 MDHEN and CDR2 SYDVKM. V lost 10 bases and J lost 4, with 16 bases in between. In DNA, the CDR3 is TGTGCCATCCAGTTAGGGAGTCCCTATGGCTACACCTTC. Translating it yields CAIQLGSPYGYTF.

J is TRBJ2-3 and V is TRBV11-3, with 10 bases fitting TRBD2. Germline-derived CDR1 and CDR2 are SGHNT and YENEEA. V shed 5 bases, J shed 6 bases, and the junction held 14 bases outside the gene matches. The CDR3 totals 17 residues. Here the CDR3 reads CASSPGRASGSLDTQYF. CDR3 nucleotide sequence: TGTGCCAGCAGCCCAGGGCGGGCTAGCGGGAGTCTGGATACGCAGTATTTT.

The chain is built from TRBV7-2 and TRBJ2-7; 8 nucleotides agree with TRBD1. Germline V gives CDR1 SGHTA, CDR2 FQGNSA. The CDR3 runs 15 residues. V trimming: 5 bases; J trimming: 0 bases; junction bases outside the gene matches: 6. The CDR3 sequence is CASSSRGLASYEQYF. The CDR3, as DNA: TGTGCCAGCAGCAGCAGGGGGCTTGCCTCCTACGAGCAGTACTTC.

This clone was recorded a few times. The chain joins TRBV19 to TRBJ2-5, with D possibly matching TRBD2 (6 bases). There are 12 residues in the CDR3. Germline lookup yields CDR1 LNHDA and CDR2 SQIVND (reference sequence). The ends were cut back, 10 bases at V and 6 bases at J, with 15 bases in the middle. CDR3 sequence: CATRTAGKTQYF. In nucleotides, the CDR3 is TGTGCCACCCGGACGGCGGGGAAGACCCAGTACTTC.

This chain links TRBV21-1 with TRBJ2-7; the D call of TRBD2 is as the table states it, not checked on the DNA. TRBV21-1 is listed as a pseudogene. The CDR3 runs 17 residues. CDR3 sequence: CASSLKRDIREEWEQYF. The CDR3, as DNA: TGTGCCAGCAGCCTGAAGAGAGACATTCGGGAGGAGTGGGAGCAGTACTTC.

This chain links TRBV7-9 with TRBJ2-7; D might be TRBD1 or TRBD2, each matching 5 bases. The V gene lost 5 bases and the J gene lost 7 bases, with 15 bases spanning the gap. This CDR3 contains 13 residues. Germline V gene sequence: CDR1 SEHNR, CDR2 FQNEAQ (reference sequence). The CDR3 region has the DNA TGTGCCAGCAGCCCCCGGGACCGCGAGGAGCAGTACTTC. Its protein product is CASSPRDREEQYF. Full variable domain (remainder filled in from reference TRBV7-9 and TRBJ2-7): DTGVSQNPRHKITKRGQNVTFRCDPISEHNRLYWYRQTLGQGPEFLTYFQNEAQLEKSRLLSDRFSAERPKGSFSTLEIQRTEQGDSAMYLCASSPRDREEQYFGPGTRLTVT.

The CDR3 region is CASGRRAGELFF. As DNA, the CDR3 is TGTGCTAGCGGGAGAAGAGCCGGGGAGCTGTTTTTT. V usage is TRBV7-2 and J usage is TRBJ2-2, with 9 bases identical to TRBD2. The germline V gene encodes CDR1 SGHTA and CDR2 FQGNSA. The CDR3 length is 12 residues.

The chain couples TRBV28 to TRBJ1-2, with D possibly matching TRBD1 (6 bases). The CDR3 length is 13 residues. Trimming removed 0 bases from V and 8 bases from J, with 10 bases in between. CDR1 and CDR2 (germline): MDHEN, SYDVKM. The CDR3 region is CASSLWKGEGYTF. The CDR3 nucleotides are TGTGCCAGCAGTTTATGGAAGGGGGAGGGCTACACCTTC.

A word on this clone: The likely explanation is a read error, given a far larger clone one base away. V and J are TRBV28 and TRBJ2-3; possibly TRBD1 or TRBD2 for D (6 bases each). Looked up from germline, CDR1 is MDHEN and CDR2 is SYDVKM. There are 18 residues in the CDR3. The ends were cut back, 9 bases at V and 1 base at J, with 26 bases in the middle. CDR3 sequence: CASLTGGLTGEGTDTQYF. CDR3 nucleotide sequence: TGTGCCAGTCTGACAGGAGGACTAACGGGAGAGGGCACAGATACGCAGTATTTT.

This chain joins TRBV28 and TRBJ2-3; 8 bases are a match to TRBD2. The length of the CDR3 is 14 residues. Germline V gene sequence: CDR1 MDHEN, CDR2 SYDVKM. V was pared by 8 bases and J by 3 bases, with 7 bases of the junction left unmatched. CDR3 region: CASFSGSRTDTQYF. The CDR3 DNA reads TGTGCCAGCTTCAGCGGGAGCAGGACAGATACGCAGTATTTT.

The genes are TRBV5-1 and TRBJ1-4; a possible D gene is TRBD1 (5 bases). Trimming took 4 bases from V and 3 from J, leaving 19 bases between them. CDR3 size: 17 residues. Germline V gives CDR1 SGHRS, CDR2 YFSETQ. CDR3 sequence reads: CASSNARQTSSNEKLFF. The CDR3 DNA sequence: TGCGCCAGCAGCAACGCCCGACAGACAAGTTCTAATGAAAAACTGTTTTTT.

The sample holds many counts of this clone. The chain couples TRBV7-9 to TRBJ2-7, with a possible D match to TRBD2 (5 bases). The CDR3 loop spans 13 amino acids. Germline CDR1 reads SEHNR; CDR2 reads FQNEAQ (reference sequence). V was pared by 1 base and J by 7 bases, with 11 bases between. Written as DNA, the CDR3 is TGTGCCAGCAGCTTAGGGACTTTGGGGGAGCAGTACTTC. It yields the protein CASSLGTLGEQYF.

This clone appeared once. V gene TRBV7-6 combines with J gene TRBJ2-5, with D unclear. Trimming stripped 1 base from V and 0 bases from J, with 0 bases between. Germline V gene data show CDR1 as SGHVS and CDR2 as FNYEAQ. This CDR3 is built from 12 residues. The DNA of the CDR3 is TGTGCCAGCAGCTTAGACCAAGAGACCCAGTACTTC. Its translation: CASSLDQETQYF.

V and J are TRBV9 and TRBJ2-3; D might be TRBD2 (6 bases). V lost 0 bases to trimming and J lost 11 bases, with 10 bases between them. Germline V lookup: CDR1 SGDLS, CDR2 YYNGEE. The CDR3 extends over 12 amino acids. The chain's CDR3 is CASSVGTGGQYF. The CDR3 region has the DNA TGTGCCAGCAGCGTAGGCACCGGGGGGCAGTATTTT.

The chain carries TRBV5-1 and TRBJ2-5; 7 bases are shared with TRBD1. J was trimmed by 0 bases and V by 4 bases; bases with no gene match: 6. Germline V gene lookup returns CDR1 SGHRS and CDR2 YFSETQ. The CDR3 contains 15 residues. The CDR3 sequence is CASSRQGDYQETQYF. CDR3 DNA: TGCGCCAGCAGCCGACAGGGTGACTACCAAGAGACCCAGTACTTC.

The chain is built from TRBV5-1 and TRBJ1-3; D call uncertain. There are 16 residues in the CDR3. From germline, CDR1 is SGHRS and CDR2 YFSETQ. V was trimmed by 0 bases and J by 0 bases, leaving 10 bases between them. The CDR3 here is CASSLVGSPSGNTIYF. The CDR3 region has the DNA TGCGCCAGCAGCTTGGTTGGTTCCCCCTCTGGAAACACCATATATTTT. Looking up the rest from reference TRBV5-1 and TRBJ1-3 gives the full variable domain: KAGVTQTPRYLIKTRGQQVTLSCSPISGHRSVSWYQQTPGQGLQFLFEYFSETQRNKGNFPGRFSGRQFSNSRSEMNVSTLELGDSALYLCASSLVGSPSGNTIYFGEGSWLTVV.

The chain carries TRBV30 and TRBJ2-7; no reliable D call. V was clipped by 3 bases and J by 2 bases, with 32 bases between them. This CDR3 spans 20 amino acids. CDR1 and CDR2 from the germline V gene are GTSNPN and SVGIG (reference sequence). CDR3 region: CAWRNPGPPDQDLKTYEQYF. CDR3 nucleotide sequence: TGTGCCTGGAGAAACCCCGGGCCTCCAGACCAAGACCTGAAAACCTACGAGCAGTACTTC.

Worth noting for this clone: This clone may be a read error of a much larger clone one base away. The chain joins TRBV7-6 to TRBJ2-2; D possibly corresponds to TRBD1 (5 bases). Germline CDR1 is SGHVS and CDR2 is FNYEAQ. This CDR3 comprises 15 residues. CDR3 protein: CTSSLAQGGTGELFF. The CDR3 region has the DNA TGTACCAGCAGCTTAGCTCAGGGTGGCACCGGGGAGCTGTTTTTT.

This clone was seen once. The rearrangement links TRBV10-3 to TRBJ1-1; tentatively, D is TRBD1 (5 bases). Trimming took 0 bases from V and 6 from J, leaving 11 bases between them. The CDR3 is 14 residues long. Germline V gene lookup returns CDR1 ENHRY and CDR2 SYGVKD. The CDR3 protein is CAISESTWGAEAFF. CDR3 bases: TGTGCCATCAGTGAGTCGACGTGGGGGGCTGAAGCTTTCTTT.

CDR3 DNA: TGTGCCAGCAGTCCACTAGCGGGAGGACCTAAAGACGCTAGCACAGATACGCAGTATTTT. It codes for CASSPLAGGPKDASTDTQYF. The rearrangement joins TRBV27 to TRBJ2-3; TRBD2 agrees at 12 bases. The CDR3 has 20 residues. Germline CDR1 and CDR2: MNHEY and SMNVEV (reference sequence). V lost 5 bases, J lost 0 bases, and 15 bases stayed unmatched.

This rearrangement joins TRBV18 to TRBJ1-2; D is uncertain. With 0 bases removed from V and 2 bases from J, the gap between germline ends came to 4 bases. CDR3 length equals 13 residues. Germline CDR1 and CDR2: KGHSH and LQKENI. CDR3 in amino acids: CASSPPSNYGYTF. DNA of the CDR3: TGTGCCAGCTCACCACCGTCGAACTATGGCTACACCTTC. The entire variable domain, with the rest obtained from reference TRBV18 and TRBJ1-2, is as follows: NAGVMQNPRHLVRRRGQEARLRCSPMKGHSHVYWYRQLPEEGLKFMVYLQKENIIDESGMPKERFSAEFPKEGPSILRIQQVVRGDSAAYFCASSPPSNYGYTFGSGTRLTVV.